These T cell receptor beta chains were read from a single sample in a study of shared T cell receptors in the human thymus. Sequenced by immunoSEQ multiplex PCR; TCRdb stores in-frame clones only, minus some. The table has some 660,000 clones, about 90% seen once. The same data also went into a second study, on human thymus T cells.

The material sequenced was thymocytes. These receptors came from a boy in the first two years of life with a congenital heart defect. Each CDR3 is given with its conserved first and last residue. Each record gives: V gene, D gene, J gene, clone size, CDR3 protein, CDR3 DNA. D genes are given only for firm matches. Size tells how often a clone was seen (once, few, many) or the class of an expanded clone, and some rows leave it out.

>TRBV11-2|-|TRBJ1-3|few
CASSSGGSRNTIYF
TGTGCCAGCAGCTCTGGGGGCAGTCGAAACACCATATATTTT
>TRBV9|-|TRBJ2-1|-
CASSGTTINEQFF
TGTGCCAGCAGCGGAACCACTATCAATGAGCAGTTCTTC
>TRBV2|-|TRBJ2-1|-
CASSRQVDEQFF
TGTGCCAGCAGTCGACAGGTCGATGAGCAGTTCTTC
>TRBV28|-|TRBJ1-1|-
CASSTRQRMNTEAFF
TGTGCCAGCAGTACCAGACAGAGGATGAACACTGAAGCTTTCTTT
>TRBV19|-|TRBJ2-3|-
CASSIRADTQYF
TGTGCCAGTAGTATACGGGCAGATACGCAGTATTTT
>TRBV5-8|-|TRBJ1-5|once
CASSPAGGIGNQPQHF
TGTGCCAGCAGCCCGGCGGGGGGCATAGGCAATCAGCCCCAGCATTTT
>TRBV5-5|-|TRBJ1-2|-
CASSFRADYGYTF
TGTGCCAGCAGCTTCAGGGCGGACTATGGCTACACCTTC
>TRBV7-8|TRBD2|TRBJ2-4|-
CASSPQTSGGLRAKNIQYF
TGTGCCAGCAGCCCTCAGACTAGCGGGGGGTTGAGGGCCAAAAACATTCAGTACTTC
>TRBV5-1|-|TRBJ1-6|-
CASSLDGGNSPLHF
TGCGCCAGCAGCTTGGACGGAGGGAATTCACCCCTCCACTTT
>TRBV7-8|-|TRBJ2-7|-
CASSPELRGVRESYEQYF
TGTGCCAGCAGCCCAGAGTTGCGCGGGGTCCGGGAGAGTTACGAGCAGTACTTC
>TRBV18|-|TRBJ1-1|-
CASSPGQNFEAFF
TGTGCCAGCTCACCCGGACAGAATTTTGAAGCTTTCTTT
>TRBV28|TRBD2|TRBJ2-3|-
CASSASGGARNTDTQYF
TGTGCCAGCAGCGCTAGCGGGGGGGCCCGAAACACAGATACGCAGTATTTT
>TRBV4-3|-|TRBJ2-3|-
CASSPARTDTQYF
TGCGCCAGCAGCCCCGCGCGAACAGATACGCAGTATTTT
>TRBV5-4|-|TRBJ2-7|-
CASSSNPEGTYEQYF
TGTGCCAGCAGCTCGAATCCGGAGGGGACCTACGAGCAGTACTTC
>TRBV6-5|-|TRBJ2-5|once
CASTAKPPRETQYF
TGTGCCAGCACAGCGAAACCACCAAGGGAGACCCAGTACTTC
>TRBV5-1|TRBD1|TRBJ1-4|-
CASSVSRDSPNEKLFF
TGCGCCAGCAGCGTGTCCCGGGACAGTCCAAATGAAAAACTGTTTTTT
>TRBV30|-|TRBJ1-1|-
CAWDADTEAFF
TGTGCCTGGGACGCGGACACTGAAGCTTTCTTT
>TRBV5-1|TRBD1|TRBJ1-6|-
CASRGTGGDSPLHF
TGCGCCAGCAGGGGGACAGGGGGCGATTCACCCCTCCACTTT
>TRBV28|TRBD2|TRBJ2-3|once
CASTSGSRPRTDTQYF
TGTGCCAGCACCAGCGGGAGTAGGCCACGCACAGATACGCAGTATTTT
>TRBV19|TRBD1|TRBJ1-1|-
CASSNRDRWEGNTEAFF
TGTGCCAGTAGCAACCGGGACAGGTGGGAAGGGAACACTGAAGCTTTCTTT
>TRBV19|-|TRBJ2-7|-
CASSIQVNYEQYF
TGTGCCAGTAGTATTCAGGTCAACTACGAGCAGTACTTC
>TRBV10-3|-|TRBJ2-1|-
CAISECRYQQFF
TGTGCCATCAGTGAATGTCGGTACCAGCAGTTCTTC
>TRBV18|-|TRBJ1-2|-
CASSPIRQSDYGYTF
TGTGCCAGCTCACCCATTCGACAGTCTGACTATGGCTACACCTTC